The 31 T cell receptor beta chains given below trace back to one sample, sequenced in a study of CD8 T cells in ankylosing spondylitis (dated by TCRdb to the late 2010s). The full study reports these points: Blood from ankylosing spondylitis patients appeared to be characterized by a TCR beta motif composed of about eight highly homologous amino acid variants.

The library was prepared using 5' RACE. TCRdb lists the instrument as Illumina HiSeq 2500. TCRdb's own reprocessing of the public reads used fastp at Q25 and MiXCR and kept productive beta chains. Each entry merges the rows of one CDR3 protein and shows their most common DNA and genes. This sample gives 350,000 to 550,000 distinct CDR3 sequences in total; roughly a quarter of them show up just once. 0.89% of the sample is held by the ten biggest clonotypes. These receptors have no identified antigens. The sample taken for sequencing was blood, either unsorted or a sorted T cell fraction (not recorded which). The source is a male donor with ankylosing spondylitis.

This clonotype was detected only a few times. This sequence joins TRBV5-1 and TRBJ2-7; TRBD2 aligns across 8 bases. CDR1 is SGHRS, CDR2 YFSETQ, per germline. V was clipped by 2 bases and J by 6 bases; unmatched bases: 7. CDR3 length equals 14 residues. The CDR3 loop is CASSLLAAEGEQYF. CDR3 bases: TGCGCCAGCAGCTTACTAGCGGCCGAGGGCGAGCAGTACTTC.

This clonotype was observed a few times. The CDR3 DNA follows: TGTGCCAGCAGACGGACAGGGGCTGGAGAGCAGTACGTC. Translating it yields CASRRTGAGEQYV. The chain is built from TRBV2 and TRBJ2-7; TRBD1 matches at 9 bases. V lost 6 bases and J lost 7; bases outside the gene matches: 7. The V gene's germline CDR1 is SNHLY and CDR2 FYNNEI. This CDR3 is 13 amino acids long.

This clonotype was found a few times. This chain joins TRBV29-1 and TRBJ2-1; tentative D call: TRBD1 (6 bases). The CDR3 consists of 11 residues. Germline loops: CDR1 SQVTM, CDR2 ANQGSEA. Trimming removed 7 bases at V and 9 bases at J, with 13 bases between. Written as DNA, the CDR3 is TGCAGCGCGCAGGGGAAGGGTGAGCAGTTCTTC. It specifies CSAQGKGEQFF.

This clonotype was observed at least ten times. CDR3: CASSSMGNEQFF. Here the CDR3 DNA reads TGTGCCAGCAGTTCCATGGGCAATGAGCAGTTCTTC. The chain has TRBV12-3 or TRBV12-4 and TRBJ2-1; D unresolved. V lost 4 bases and J lost 6, with 7 bases in between. There are 12 residues in the CDR3.

V usage is TRBV5-8 and J usage is TRBJ2-1; the D gene is possibly TRBD1 (5 bases). Trimming took off 4 bases at V and 7 bases at J, with 15 bases between the two ends. The CDR3 length is 14 residues. The germline CDR1 and CDR2 sequences are SGHTS and YDEGEE. The CDR3 region is CASSPWTSENEQFF. CDR3 nucleotide sequence: TGTGCCAGCAGCCCCTGGACAAGTGAGAATGAGCAGTTCTTC.

This clonotype has just a few counts. The V call is TRBV5-1, the J call TRBJ2-1, with TRBD1 matching 9 bases. The CDR3 consists of 14 residues. The J segment lost 9 bases and the V segment lost 4 bases, leaving 8 bases of the junction unmatched. Germline V lookup: CDR1 SGHRS, CDR2 YFSETQ. CDR3 DNA: TGCGCCAGCAGCCCGGGGGACAGGGAGGGTGAGCAGTTCTTC. Protein: CASSPGDREGEQFF.

The CDR3 region is CASSLVVGSNEQFF. CDR3 DNA sequence: TGCGCCAGCAGCTTGGTGGTCGGGAGCAATGAGCAGTTCTTC. The V and J genes are TRBV5-1 and TRBJ2-1; TRBD2 might be the D (6 bases). The CDR3 length is 14 residues. V gave up 0 bases and J gave up 6 bases, with 10 bases separating them. The germline V gene encodes CDR1 SGHRS and CDR2 YFSETQ. Complete variable domain (other parts from reference TRBV5-1 and TRBJ2-1): KAGVTQTPRYLIKTRGQQVTLSCSPISGHRSVSWYQQTPGQGLQFLFEYFSETQRNKGNFPGRFSGRQFSNSRSEMNVSTLELGDSALYLCASSLVVGSNEQFFGPGTRLTVL.

The chain uses TRBV29-1 and TRBJ2-7, with D possibly TRBD2 on 6 matching bases. Trimming shortened V by 3 bases and J by 8 bases, and 11 bases separated the two germline ends. CDR3 size: 11 residues. Germline loops: CDR1 SQVTM, CDR2 ANQGSEA. The DNA for the CDR3 is TGCAGCGTTGAGTATGGAGGGCAGCAGTACGTC. Protein: CSVEYGGQQYV.

This clonotype has more than one count but fewer than ten. The V call is TRBV12-3 or TRBV12-4, the J call TRBJ1-2; perhaps TRBD1 as D (6 bases). This CDR3 is built from 15 residues. V was shortened by 1 base and J by 8 bases, with 17 bases between the two germline ends. The CDR3 bases are TGTGCCAGCAGTTTAGTTCAGCGCGAAGGGGGGGGCTACACCTTC. Translation gives CASSLVQREGGGYTF.

This clonotype was detected a few times. V gene TRBV4-2 combines with J gene TRBJ1-2, with a possible D match to TRBD1 (5 bases). Trimming shortened V by 5 bases and J by 6 bases, and 13 bases separated the two germline ends. The CDR3 has 13 residues. Germline loops: CDR1 LGHNA, CDR2 YNFKEQ. The CDR3 DNA is TGTGCCAGCAGCGGGGATGGGGCACATGGCTACACCTTC. As protein: CASSGDGAHGYTF.

This clonotype was seen ten or more times. The CDR3 region is CATRGSGAKNIQYF. As DNA, the CDR3 is TGCGCCACCAGGGGTAGCGGGGCCAAAAACATTCAGTACTTC. V is TRBV10-2 and J is TRBJ2-4, with a possible D match to TRBD2 (7 bases). V lost 10 bases, J lost 1 base, and 14 bases lay in between. The CDR3 has 14 residues. In germline, CDR1 is WSHSY, CDR2 SAAADI.

This chain connects TRBV4-2 to TRBJ2-2; TRBD2 agrees at 9 bases. Germline CDR1 and CDR2: LGHNA and YNFKEQ. V lost 6 bases, J lost 4 bases, and 12 bases stayed unmatched. This CDR3 has 17 amino acids. The CDR3 region is CASSKGGLADITGELFF. In DNA, the CDR3 is TGTGCCAGCAGTAAAGGGGGACTAGCTGATATCACCGGGGAGCTGTTTTTT.

The chain joins TRBV27 to TRBJ2-5; 14 bases map to TRBD2. J lost 2 bases, V lost 4 bases, and 3 bases had no gene match. Germline CDR1 is MNHEY and CDR2 is SMNVEV (reference sequence). The CDR3 is 16 amino acids. DNA for the CDR3: TGTGCCAGCAGTTCCGGACTAGCGGGAGGACAAGAGACCCAGTACTTC. This codes for CASSSGLAGGQETQYF.

There are a few counts of this clonotype. V gene TRBV7-9 combines with J gene TRBJ2-7; the match to TRBD2 covers 13 bases. Germline CDR1 is SEHNR and CDR2 is FQNEAQ (reference sequence). The length of the CDR3 is 17 residues. With V trimmed by 7 bases and J by 0 bases, 9 bases remained unmatched. The CDR3 region has the DNA TGTGCCAGCACCCTGACTAGCGGGAGGCAGACCTCCTACGAGCAGTACTTC. Its protein product is CASTLTSGRQTSYEQYF. Full variable domain (outside the CDR3, taken from reference TRBV7-9 and TRBJ2-7): DTGVSQNPRHKITKRGQNVTFRCDPISEHNRLYWYRQTLGQGPEFLTYFQNEAQLEKSRLLSDRFSAERPKGSFSTLEIQRTEQGDSAMYLCASTLTSGRQTSYEQYFGPGTRLTVT.

This clonotype was observed a few times. V usage is TRBV20-1 and J usage is TRBJ2-7; D is ambiguous. The germline gives CDR1 DFQATT, CDR2 SNEGSKA (reference sequence). The length of the CDR3 is 13 residues. Trimming cost V 4 bases and J 6 bases, with 16 bases left between them. The CDR3 reads CSATPGWEGEQYF. The CDR3 DNA is TGCAGTGCTACCCCTGGGTGGGAAGGCGAGCAGTACTTC.

The chain employs TRBV12-3 or TRBV12-4 and TRBJ1-1; TRBD1 might be the D (5 bases). CDR3 length equals 19 residues. With 7 bases removed from V and 5 bases from J, the gap between germline ends came to 32 bases. CDR3 sequence reads: CASTPALKGPRRFGTEAFF. In nucleotides, the CDR3 is TGTGCCAGCACCCCGGCGCTTAAGGGACCTCGTCGGTTTGGAACTGAAGCTTTCTTT.

This clonotype appeared a few times. The rearrangement joins TRBV3-1 to TRBJ2-7; 8 bases are shared with TRBD1. Germline V gene data show CDR1 as LGHDT and CDR2 as YNNKEL (reference sequence). The CDR3 length is 15 residues. V lost 4 bases and J lost 5; bases outside the gene matches: 10. The chain's CDR3 is CASSPRTGLTNEQYV. In DNA form, the CDR3 reads TGTGCCAGCAGCCCGCGGACAGGGTTAACTAACGAGCAGTACGTC.

This clonotype was seen a few times. The CDR3 is CATSDQPGTSGTSTDTQYF. In nucleotides, the CDR3 is TGTGCCACCAGTGACCAACCAGGGACTAGCGGAACTAGCACAGATACGCAGTATTTT. The V and J genes are TRBV24-1 and TRBJ2-3; TRBD2 agrees at 11 bases. V lost 4 bases to trimming and J lost 0 bases; unmatched junction nucleotides: 11. The CDR3 loop spans 19 amino acids. Germline loops: CDR1 KGHDR, CDR2 SFDVKD.

The rearrangement uses TRBV7-9 and TRBJ2-1; 10 nucleotides agree with TRBD2. The CDR3 spans 16 residues. Germline V lookup: CDR1 SEHNR, CDR2 FQNEAQ (reference sequence). J gave up 10 bases and V 4 bases, and 13 bases lay outside the gene matches. This chain's CDR3 is CASSSPGSGREGEQFF. In DNA form, the CDR3 reads TGTGCCAGCAGCTCCCCGGGGAGCGGGAGGGAAGGCGAGCAGTTCTTC.

This clonotype has more than one count but fewer than ten. The chain is built from TRBV24-1 and TRBJ2-3; 9 nucleotides align to TRBD1. Per germline, CDR1 KGHDR and CDR2 SFDVKD. The CDR3 runs 17 residues. Unmatched junction bases numbered 8, after V lost 4 bases and J lost 1 base. CDR3 sequence (DNA): TGTGCCACCAGTGACCTGGGGACAGGGTCTCGCACAGATACGCAGTATTTT. Translating it yields CATSDLGTGSRTDTQYF.

The chain couples TRBV11-2 to TRBJ2-3, with D possibly being TRBD2 (6 bases). The CDR3 has 16 amino acids. CDR1 is SGHAT, CDR2 FQNNGV, per germline. The V end was cut by 2 bases, the J end by 2 bases, with 14 bases between. The CDR3 bases are TGTGCCAGCAGCTTAACGGGGAGGCCCGACACAGATACGCAGTATTTT. It yields the protein CASSLTGRPDTDTQYF.

The rearrangement links TRBV7-9 to TRBJ2-2; D is perhaps TRBD1 or TRBD2 (5 bases each). The V end was cut by 5 bases, the J end by 4 bases, with 14 bases between. This CDR3 comprises 15 residues. Germline CDR1 is SEHNR and CDR2 is FQNEAQ (reference sequence). CDR3 residues: CASSPVRGTTGELFF. The CDR3 region has the DNA TGTGCCAGCAGCCCGGTGAGAGGGACCACCGGGGAGCTGTTTTTT. Drawing the rest from reference TRBV7-9 and TRBJ2-2, the complete variable domain is DTGVSQNPRHKITKRGQNVTFRCDPISEHNRLYWYRQTLGQGPEFLTYFQNEAQLEKSRLLSDRFSAERPKGSFSTLEIQRTEQGDSAMYLCASSPVRGTTGELFFGEGSRLTVL.

The chain links TRBV5-6 to TRBJ2-3; tentatively, D is TRBD1 or TRBD2 (5 bases each). Trimming took off 4 bases at V and 4 bases at J, with 16 bases between the two ends. Germline V lookup: CDR1 SGHDT, CDR2 YYEEEE. The CDR3 contains 15 residues. Here the CDR3 reads CASSRRGPEADTQYF. CDR3 DNA sequence: TGTGCCAGCAGCCGACGGGGCCCAGAGGCAGATACGCAGTATTTT.

The CDR3 DNA follows: TGTGCCAGCAGCTTGTGGGAGGAGGGCCAAGAGACCCAGTACTTC. This gives the protein CASSLWEEGQETQYF. The chain couples TRBV5-8 to TRBJ2-5, with D possibly matching TRBD2 (6 bases). Germline lookup yields CDR1 SGHTS and CDR2 YDEGEE. Trimming shortened V by 1 base and J by 1 base, and 11 bases separated the two germline ends. CDR3 length equals 15 residues.

The chain uses TRBV2 and TRBJ2-7; no clear D gene. V gave up 7 bases and J gave up 0 bases, with 16 bases separating them. This CDR3 region has 15 residues. Looked up from germline, CDR1 is SNHLY and CDR2 is FYNNEI. CDR3 in amino acids: CASKTEMESSYEQYF. CDR3 DNA sequence: TGTGCCAGCAAGACCGAGATGGAGAGCTCCTACGAGCAGTACTTC.

This clonotype has a handful of counts. The chain links TRBV7-2 to TRBJ1-2, with D unclear. Germline-derived CDR1 and CDR2 are SGHTA and FQGNSA. The CDR3 totals 14 residues. V lost 8 bases and J lost 2, with 15 bases in between. Here the CDR3 DNA reads TGTGCCAGCCACCCGGGCCAGAAGAACTATGGCTACACCTTC. It specifies CASHPGQKNYGYTF.

The chain uses TRBV2 and TRBJ1-2; D is uncertain. The CDR3 consists of 13 residues. V lost 1 base and J 2 bases, leaving 5 bases between the germline ends. The V gene's germline CDR1 is SNHLY and CDR2 FYNNEI. CDR3 sequence: CASSEGSNYGYTF. The CDR3 nucleotides read TGTGCCAGCAGTGAAGGGAGCAACTATGGCTACACCTTC.

The chain links TRBV11-2 to TRBJ2-1; D perhaps matches TRBD2 (5 bases). Looked up from germline, CDR1 is SGHAT and CDR2 is FQNNGV. Trimming pared 5 bases from V and 7 bases from J, leaving 15 bases between. This CDR3 contains 14 residues. CDR3 sequence reads: CASSPVGGWNEQFF. The CDR3 DNA follows: TGTGCCAGCAGCCCCGTCGGCGGGTGGAATGAGCAGTTCTTC.

The chain joins TRBV3-1 to TRBJ2-5; D remains ambiguous. The germline V gene encodes CDR1 LGHDT and CDR2 YNNKEL (reference sequence). This CDR3 has 13 amino acids. Between the trimmed V and J ends, which lost 4 bases and 4 bases, there was a span of 10 bases. CDR3 amino acids: CASSPDPGETQYF. The CDR3 nucleotides are TGTGCCAGCAGCCCAGACCCGGGAGAGACCCAGTACTTC.

The chain combines TRBV5-1 with TRBJ1-4; D ambiguous. Germline CDR1 is SGHRS and CDR2 is YFSETQ. This CDR3 contains 15 residues. Trimming left V 0 bases short and J 0 bases short, with 6 bases between. CDR3 DNA: TGCGCCAGCAGCTTGGACGGAGCAACTAATGAAAAACTGTTTTTT. It yields the protein CASSLDGATNEKLFF.

The rearrangement joins TRBV5-6 to TRBJ2-2, with 8 bases that match TRBD2. The germline V gene has CDR1 SGHDT and CDR2 YYEEEE. After removal of 4 bases from V and 1 base from J, the junction contained 9 bases not matched to a gene. CDR3 length equals 17 residues. The CDR3 protein is CASSPRLARVNTGELFF. CDR3 nucleotides: TGTGCCAGCAGCCCGAGACTAGCGCGAGTGAACACCGGGGAGCTGTTTTTT. Complete variable domain (other parts from reference TRBV5-6 and TRBJ2-2): DAGVTQSPTHLIKTRGQQVTLRCSPKSGHDTVSWYQQALGQGPQFIFQYYEEEERQRGNFPDRFSGHQFPNYSSELNVNALLLGDSALYLCASSPRLARVNTGELFFGEGSRLTVL.